Here is one T cell receptor beta chain with its context. This specimen belongs to a study of blood T cell repertoires in COVID-19. The wider study: Acute and convalescent COVID-19 samples came from the United States, Italy and Spain. Sources were T cells, B-cell-depleted T cells, or PBMCs; the material itself was cDNA or gDNA.

Original processing notes: Counts of nucleated cells, estimated from reference gene primer amplification, were obtained. Generated by immunoSEQ multiplex PCR, the TCRdb table keeps only in-frame clones and is missing some. V and J calls and clone size are those listed in that table; D and trimming were worked out from the DNA. The sample contains roughly 120,000 clones, 70% to 90% of which appear only once. The specimen was peripheral blood. The sequence derives from a human donor in a cohort sampled during active COVID-19.

The CDR3 spells CASSLSASGSFTDTQYF. For the CDR3, the DNA is TGTGCCAGCAGTTTATCGGCTAGCGGGAGTTTCACAGATACGCAGTATTTT. The chain couples TRBV28 to TRBJ2-3, with 10 positions matching TRBD2. In germline, CDR1 is MDHEN, CDR2 SYDVKM. CDR3 length: 17 residues. V dropped 1 base and J dropped 2; count of bases not matched to a gene: 6.